This T cell receptor beta chain was recovered during a study of siplizumab effects on memory and regulatory T cells. Repertoires were generated with immunoSEQ multiplex PCR, while TCRdb's copy carries only in-frame clones and drops some. The top ten clones hold 0.15% of a sample with 100,000 to 110,000 clones, more than 85% of them seen once. Study-level findings and limits: Alloreactive sequences that could be traced to unstimulated CD4+ memory cells showed a significant reduction under siplizumab.

Points on this clone: The antigen is not known.

The specimen sequenced was CD4+ T cells sorted from blood. This TCR came from a human donor in good health.

The CDR3 nucleotides read TGTGCCAGCAGTGCGCGGGGAATAAGTTCGGAGACCCAGTACTTC. Protein product: CASSARGISSETQYF. The chain uses TRBV2 and TRBJ2-5, with D possibly TRBD2 on 6 matching bases. CDR1 is SNHLY and CDR2 is FYNNEI in the germline V gene. Trimming took 4 bases from V and 5 from J, leaving 17 bases between them. CDR3 length equals 15 residues.